The 32 T cell receptor beta chains reported below all come from one sample, sequenced in a study of T cell responses to AZD1222 COVID-19 vaccine (dated by TCRdb to the early 2020s). Library construction relied on the immunoSEQ multiplex PCR assay. The immuneACCESS repertoire file appears here via TCRdb, limited to in-frame rearrangements. These files lack a portion of the clones; in checked studies, under half of the deficit traces to unresolved V genes, and the cause of the others is not known. A total of about 110,000 clones appear in this sample, 90% of them only once. The ten largest clones capture 8% of the sample. Per the publication, the time point label means: about 28 days (+/-7) after the second vaccine dose. Sequencing used peripheral blood, obtained 28 days after the second AZD1222 dose. The receptors were sampled from an adult who received the AZD1222 COVID-19 vaccine.

DNA for the CDR3: TGTGCCAGCAGCTTTTCAGAGAACACTGAAGCTTTCTTT. Protein sequence: CASSFSENTEAFF. The rearrangement joins TRBV11-1 to TRBJ1-1; unclear D gene. V dropped 3 bases and J dropped 1 base, with 6 bases sitting between them. Germline V lookup: CDR1 SGHAT, CDR2 FQDESV (reference sequence). The CDR3 runs to 13 residues. Together with reference TRBV11-1 and TRBJ1-1, the CDR3 gives the full variable domain: EAEVAQSPRYKITEKSQAVAFWCDPISGHATLYWYRQILGQGPELLVQFQDESVVDDSQLPKDRFSAERLKGVDSTLKIQPAELGDSAMYLCASSFSENTEAFFGQGTRLTVV.

The chain employs TRBV3-1 (or the pseudogene TRBV3-2) and TRBJ1-2, with TRBD1 as a possible D gene (5 bases). CDR1 is LGHDT and CDR2 is YNNKEL in the germline V gene (reference sequence). Between the trimmed V and J ends, which lost 5 bases and 6 bases, there was a span of 16 bases. The CDR3 covers 14 residues. CDR3 in amino acids: CASSIRDGGNGYTF. CDR3 DNA sequence: TGTGCCAGCAGCATCCGGGACGGGGGAAATGGCTACACCTTC.

This rearrangement joins TRBV7-3 to TRBJ2-1; 8 bases map to TRBD2. Germline values: CDR1 SGHTA, CDR2 FQGTGA. The CDR3 runs to 16 residues. Unmatched junction bases numbered 6, after V lost 4 bases and J lost 1 base. CDR3 loop: CASSSGLAVSYNEQFF. The CDR3 region has the DNA TGTGCCAGCAGCTCAGGACTAGCCGTGTCCTACAATGAGCAGTTCTTC.

This clone turned up a few times. The J gene is TRBJ2-1, the V gene TRBV29-1; possibly TRBD1 or TRBD2 for D (6 bases each). V lost 8 bases, J lost 9 bases, and 23 bases lay in between. CDR3 length: 14 residues. The germline V gene encodes CDR1 SQVTM and CDR2 ANQGSEA. The CDR3 loop is CSSLPSGARGEQFF. As DNA, the CDR3 is TGCAGCTCCCTTCCTTCGGGGGCCAGGGGTGAGCAGTTCTTC.

This clone showed up just once. The chain uses TRBV11-2 and TRBJ1-2; the D is unclear. V lost 4 bases and J 7 bases, leaving 10 bases between the germline ends. Per germline, CDR1 SGHAT and CDR2 FQNNGV. The CDR3 consists of 12 residues. The CDR3 reads CASSWAYSGYTF. In DNA, the CDR3 is TGTGCCAGCAGCTGGGCTTACAGTGGCTACACCTTC.

The gene calls are TRBV7-2 and TRBJ2-1, with a possible D match to TRBD2 (7 bases). V was trimmed by 4 bases and J by 7 bases, leaving 17 bases between them. The CDR3 is 15 residues long. Per germline, CDR1 SGHTA and CDR2 FQGNSA. The CDR3 loop reads CASSSTAGAVNEQFF. The CDR3 nucleotides are TGTGCCAGCAGCTCCACCGCGGGGGCGGTGAATGAGCAGTTCTTC.

V is TRBV2 and J is TRBJ2-2; D is possibly TRBD1 (5 bases). From germline, CDR1 is SNHLY and CDR2 FYNNEI. There are 14 residues in the CDR3. Deletions cut 6 bases from V and 3 bases from J, with 11 bases between. The CDR3 loop is CASRTGQDTGELFF. CDR3 nucleotide sequence: TGTGCCAGCAGGACCGGACAAGACACCGGGGAGCTGTTTTTT.

The chain recombines TRBV7-9 with TRBJ1-2; 7 bases map to TRBD1. The CDR3 runs to 12 residues. CDR1 is SEHNR and CDR2 is FQNEAQ in the germline V gene (reference sequence). Unmatched junction bases numbered 4, after V lost 5 bases and J lost 7 bases. The chain's CDR3 is CASSPGQAGYTF. CDR3 in DNA: TGTGCCAGCAGCCCCGGACAGGCTGGCTACACCTTC.

The chain links TRBV5-5 to TRBJ1-1; 8 nucleotides line up with TRBD1. V gave up 5 bases and J gave up 3 bases; unmatched junction bases: 3. Germline CDR1 reads SGHKS; CDR2 reads YYEKEE (reference sequence). The CDR3 runs 13 residues. The CDR3 spells CASSQTGDTEAFF. DNA of the CDR3: TGTGCCAGCAGTCAGACAGGGGACACTGAAGCTTTCTTT.

The chain joins TRBV7-2 to TRBJ2-7, with D perhaps given as TRBD1 or TRBD2 (5 bases each). Germline V CDR1 and CDR2: SGHTA, FQGNSA. The CDR3 sequence is 18 residues long. The V gene lost 0 bases and the J gene lost 0 bases, with 18 bases spanning the gap. The CDR3 region is CASSLAGAISSPSYEQYF. In DNA, the CDR3 is TGTGCCAGCAGCTTAGCCGGGGCGATCTCTAGCCCCTCCTACGAGCAGTACTTC.

This clone was recorded once. This chain joins TRBV5-1 and TRBJ1-2; D uncertain. This CDR3 comprises 15 residues. Trimming stripped 8 bases from V and 0 bases from J, with 17 bases between. The V gene's germline CDR1 is SGHRS and CDR2 YFSETQ. The DNA of the CDR3 is TGCGCCAGTACGTCTGACGGAGCGACTAACTATGGCTACACCTTC. This encodes CASTSDGATNYGYTF.

The J gene is TRBJ1-1, the V gene TRBV5-1, with D unclear. CDR3 length: 13 residues. From germline, CDR1 is SGHRS and CDR2 YFSETQ. Trimming removed 6 bases at V and 3 bases at J, with 12 bases between. The CDR3 reads CASTETGDTEAFF. In DNA form, the CDR3 reads TGCGCCAGCACCGAAACCGGGGACACTGAAGCTTTCTTT.

The chain combines TRBV7-2 with TRBJ2-7; D perhaps matches TRBD1 (6 bases). The CDR3 is 16 amino acids. Trimming cost V 5 bases and J 2 bases, with 19 bases left between them. Per the germline V gene, CDR1 is SGHTA and CDR2 is FQGNSA. CDR3 nucleotides: TGTGCCAGCAGCCCGACAGGTTTGCTAACCCCCTACGAGCAGTACTTC. Amino acid sequence: CASSPTGLLTPYEQYF.

This clone was recorded only once. The chain joins TRBV3-1 (or the pseudogene TRBV3-2) to TRBJ2-1, with 10 bases lining up with TRBD1. This CDR3 has 16 amino acids. Trimming removed 1 base from V and 7 bases from J; junction bases left unmatched: 7. CDR1 and CDR2 from the germline V gene are LGHDT and YNNKEL (reference sequence). The CDR3 region is CASSQGGQGRSNEQFF. The CDR3 region has the DNA TGTGCCAGCAGCCAAGGGGGACAGGGGAGGAGTAATGAGCAGTTCTTC.

The chain has TRBV5-1 and TRBJ2-1; either TRBD1 or TRBD2 may supply D (5 bases each). V gave up 5 bases and J gave up 10 bases, with 13 bases separating them. This CDR3 comprises 12 residues. Per the germline V gene, CDR1 is SGHRS and CDR2 is YFSETQ. The CDR3 coding sequence is TGCGCCAGCAGACCGGGACCAGGGGAGCAGTTCTTC. Encoded protein: CASRPGPGEQFF. Full variable domain (outside the CDR3, taken from reference TRBV5-1 and TRBJ2-1): KAGVTQTPRYLIKTRGQQVTLSCSPISGHRSVSWYQQTPGQGLQFLFEYFSETQRNKGNFPGRFSGRQFSNSRSEMNVSTLELGDSALYLCASRPGPGEQFFGPGTRLTVL.

The J gene is TRBJ2-3, the V gene TRBV9, with 10 bases aligning to TRBD2. The germline gives CDR1 SGDLS, CDR2 YYNGEE. The CDR3 is made up of 19 amino acids. J lost 6 bases, V lost 3 bases, and 19 bases had no gene match. In nucleotides, the CDR3 is TGTGCCAGCAGCGGCACAGGGGAACTCAGCGGGGGGGCCTGGGATACGCAGTATTTT. Protein product: CASSGTGELSGGAWDTQYF.

The CDR3 loop is CASSYPKGSWTTEAFF. In DNA, the CDR3 is TGTGCCAGCAGTTACCCAAAGGGGTCGTGGACGACTGAAGCTTTCTTT. The chain joins TRBV6-2 or TRBV6-3 to TRBJ1-1; maybe TRBD1 (5 bases). Per the germline V gene, CDR1 is MNHEY and CDR2 is SVGEGT. V was clipped by 2 bases and J by 5 bases, with 18 bases between them. The CDR3 spans 16 residues.

The chain carries TRBV19 and TRBJ2-1, with TRBD1 as a possible D gene (5 bases). Germline V gives CDR1 LNHDA, CDR2 SQIVND (reference sequence). This CDR3 is built from 15 residues. With 3 bases removed from V and 7 bases from J, the gap between germline ends came to 16 bases. The chain's CDR3 is CASSIGQGIRNEQFF. CDR3 nucleotide sequence: TGTGCCAGTAGTATTGGCCAGGGCATACGGAATGAGCAGTTCTTC. The complete variable domain, with remaining parts taken from reference TRBV19 and TRBJ2-1, reads DGGITQSPKYLFRKEGQNVTLSCEQNLNHDAMYWYRQDPGQGLRLIYYSQIVNDFQKGDIAEGYSVSREKKESFPLTVTSAQKNPTAFYLCASSIGQGIRNEQFFGPGTRLTVL.

This clone came up once. The rearrangement joins TRBV2 to TRBJ1-3; D is uncertain. V was trimmed by 3 bases and J by 5 bases, leaving 5 bases between them. Germline CDR1 and CDR2: SNHLY and FYNNEI. The CDR3 loop spans 12 amino acids. For the CDR3, the DNA is TGTGCCAGCAGTGACGGCCGAAACACCATATATTTT. Protein sequence: CASSDGRNTIYF.

The chain has TRBV7-3 and TRBJ2-5; D might be TRBD1 or TRBD2, each matching 5 bases. Germline CDR1 reads SGHTA; CDR2 reads FQGTGA. The length of the CDR3 is 14 residues. The V gene lost 5 bases and the J gene lost 5 bases, with 15 bases spanning the gap. The CDR3 protein is CASSLGVVSETQYF. CDR3 coding DNA: TGTGCCAGCAGCCTGGGGGTGGTGTCCGAGACCCAGTACTTC.

The V call is TRBV30, the J call TRBJ1-1; D is perhaps TRBD1 (6 bases). From germline, CDR1 is GTSNPN and CDR2 SVGIG (reference sequence). V gave up 4 bases and J gave up 4 bases, with 22 bases separating them. The CDR3 extends over 16 amino acids. In DNA form, the CDR3 reads TGTGCCTGGACCGGGATTAGGGGGGGCGCAGGCACTGAAGCTTTCTTT. Protein product: CAWTGIRGGAGTEAFF.

The CDR3 spells CASSPRLRGEGEKLFF. CDR3 coding DNA: TGCGCCAGCAGCCCCCGCCTTAGAGGTGAGGGTGAAAAACTGTTTTTT. This chain connects TRBV4-3 to TRBJ1-4; D is unresolved. With 4 bases removed from V and 7 bases from J, the gap between germline ends came to 19 bases. CDR1 is LGHNA and CDR2 is YSLEER in the germline V gene. The CDR3 loop spans 16 amino acids.

The genes are TRBV7-3 and TRBJ2-7, with TRBD2 matching over 7 bases. Germline V gene lookup returns CDR1 SGHTA and CDR2 FQGTGA. The CDR3 covers 14 residues. The trim removed 3 bases at V and 5 bases at J, leaving 7 bases unmatched. The CDR3 nucleotides are TGTGCCAGCAGCTTTTACGGGGGGAAGGACGAGCAGTACTTC. This translates into CASSFYGGKDEQYF.

The chain couples TRBV19 to TRBJ2-3; 13 bases match TRBD2. V was clipped by 5 bases and J by 9 bases; unmatched bases: 14. The CDR3 extends over 17 amino acids. Germline-derived CDR1 and CDR2 are LNHDA and SQIVND (reference sequence). The CDR3 is CASSPTGTSGVSGTQYF. As DNA, the CDR3 is TGTGCCAGTAGTCCAACCGGGACTAGCGGGGTATCGGGAACGCAGTATTTT.

This chain uses TRBV12-2 with TRBJ2-3; the D call of TRBD2 is as the table states it, not checked on the DNA. TRBV12-2 is designated a pseudogene. The CDR3 is 15 residues long. The CDR3 sequence: CASRFFGGAADTQYF. CDR3 coding DNA: TGTGCAAGTCGTTTTTTCGGGGGGGCTGCAGATACGCAGTATTTT.

The V call is TRBV18, the J call TRBJ2-5, with a weak D call TRBD2 (5 bases). In germline, CDR1 is KGHSH, CDR2 LQKENI. With 0 bases removed from V and 1 base from J, the gap between germline ends came to 6 bases. This CDR3 comprises 14 residues. The DNA for the CDR3 is TGTGCCAGCTCACCACCGGCGGGCCAAGAGACCCAGTACTTC. Amino acids: CASSPPAGQETQYF.

The rearrangement uses TRBV27 and TRBJ2-5, with TRBD1 as a possible D gene (6 bases). The V end was cut by 0 bases, the J end by 5 bases, with 13 bases between. The CDR3 runs 15 residues. CDR1 and CDR2 from the germline V gene are MNHEY and SMNVEV (reference sequence). Here the CDR3 reads CASSLSTGKWETQYF. DNA for the CDR3: TGTGCCAGCAGTTTATCCACAGGGAAGTGGGAGACCCAGTACTTC.

The chain links TRBV7-9 to TRBJ2-1; no reliable D call. This CDR3 has 14 amino acids. CDR1 SEHNR and CDR2 FQNEAQ come from the germline V gene (reference sequence). The V and J ends lost 6 bases and 1 base respectively, with 10 bases between them. CDR3 loop: CASRASGSYNEQFF. The CDR3 DNA is TGTGCCAGCAGGGCCTCCGGGTCCTACAATGAGCAGTTCTTC.

The V and J genes are TRBV20-1 and TRBJ1-4, with 7 bases fitting TRBD1. CDR1 is DFQATT and CDR2 is SNEGSKA in the germline V gene (reference sequence). With V trimmed by 3 bases and J by 6 bases, 4 bases remained unmatched. This CDR3 is 13 amino acids long. The CDR3 here is CSASDTGDEKLFF. The CDR3 DNA follows: TGCAGTGCTAGTGACACAGGGGATGAAAAACTGTTTTTT.

This clone was seen a single time. This sequence joins TRBV7-9 and TRBJ1-1; perhaps TRBD1 as D (6 bases). CDR3 length: 15 residues. Looked up from germline, CDR1 is SEHNR and CDR2 is FQNEAQ (reference sequence). Trimming cost V 3 bases and J 3 bases, with 14 bases left between them. This CDR3 is CASSFAGADDTEAFF. CDR3 bases: TGTGCCAGCAGCTTCGCGGGGGCGGATGACACTGAAGCTTTCTTT.

The chain carries TRBV9 and TRBJ1-1; D unclear. V lost 2 bases, J lost 6 bases, and 14 bases lay in between. CDR1 SGDLS and CDR2 YYNGEE come from the germline V gene. CDR3 length: 14 residues. The CDR3 DNA sequence: TGTGCCAGCAGCGTCCGTTCGGGTTTTGCTGAAGCTTTCTTT. It is translated as CASSVRSGFAEAFF.

The chain recombines TRBV30 with TRBJ2-7, with no clear D. The ends were cut back, 5 bases at V and 2 bases at J, with 4 bases in the middle. Germline V gives CDR1 GTSNPN, CDR2 SVGIG (reference sequence). The CDR3 extends over 10 amino acids. CDR3 nucleotide sequence: TGTGCCTGGGGCACCTACGAGCAGTACTTC. Protein sequence: CAWGTYEQYF.